Shown below are 27 T cell receptor beta chains from a single sample sequenced in a study of cytomegalovirus exposure and HLA in healthy donors. PCR employed 60 Vbeta and 13 Jbeta primers. Profiled with immunoSEQ multiplex PCR; TCRdb holds only in-frame clones, not every one. Here the sample spans about 160,000 clones, around 81% being singletons. Sequenced: PBMCs. The origin of the receptors is a woman aged 45 to 65 in good health and CMV-seronegative.

The rearrangement uses TRBV27 and TRBJ2-1; D may be TRBD1 (5 bases). The CDR3 spans 13 residues. Germline V gene data show CDR1 as MNHEY and CDR2 as SMNVEV (reference sequence). Trimming pared 6 bases from V and 3 bases from J, leaving 9 bases between. CDR3 residues: CASRGPLYNEQFF. DNA for the CDR3: TGTGCCAGCAGGGGGCCTCTCTACAATGAGCAGTTCTTC.

This clone is a singleton in its sample. The chain couples TRBV6-5 to TRBJ1-2; the match to TRBD1 covers 7 bases. The CDR3 extends over 14 amino acids. Germline V gene lookup returns CDR1 MNHEY and CDR2 SVGAGI. V gave up 6 bases and J gave up 6 bases; unmatched junction bases: 10. In nucleotides, the CDR3 is TGTGCCAGCAGCGTCAGGGGGTATGGAGATGGCTACACCTTC. Translation: CASSVRGYGDGYTF.

The gene calls are TRBV7-8 and TRBJ2-2; D may be TRBD2 (5 bases). From germline, CDR1 is SGHVS and CDR2 FQNEAQ. Deletions cut 3 bases from V and 4 bases from J, with 15 bases between. CDR3 length: 16 residues. The CDR3 here is CASSFRENSLTGELFF. CDR3 DNA sequence: TGTGCCAGCAGCTTTCGGGAAAACAGTCTCACCGGGGAGCTGTTTTTT.

The chain joins TRBV4-1 to TRBJ2-2; no definite D call. Germline V lookup: CDR1 MGHRA, CDR2 YSYEKL. V lost 2 bases, J lost 1 base, and 8 bases lay in between. The CDR3 spans 15 residues. CDR3 sequence reads: CASSQLGRNTGELFF. Written as DNA, the CDR3 is TGCGCCAGCAGCCAACTTGGCAGGAACACCGGGGAGCTGTTTTTT.

This clone occurred a few times. The rearrangement uses TRBV7-2 and TRBJ2-5; possible D gene TRBD2, 6 bases. V lost 5 bases and J lost 5, with 21 bases in between. The CDR3 is 16 amino acids. Germline lookup yields CDR1 SGHTA and CDR2 FQGNSA. The CDR3 nucleotides read TGTGCCAGCAGCCTATATACGGCTCGACGGGGGGAGACCCAGTACTTC. Its protein is CASSLYTARRGETQYF.

The rearrangement links TRBV28 to TRBJ1-4, with D perhaps TRBD1 (5 bases). Germline CDR1 and CDR2: MDHEN and SYDVKM. V lost 3 bases and J lost 6, with 17 bases in between. The CDR3 spans 16 residues. CDR3 in amino acids: CASSFFRGKADEKLFF. In DNA form, the CDR3 reads TGTGCCAGCAGTTTTTTTCGGGGGAAGGCGGATGAAAAACTGTTTTTT.

The table lists this clone with a few counts. For the CDR3, the DNA is TGTGCCAGCAGCTTAAATAGCGGGCGAAACACCGGGGAGCTGTTTTTT. The encoded protein is CASSLNSGRNTGELFF. The chain links TRBV7-9 to TRBJ2-2; 7 nucleotides match TRBD2. J lost 2 bases, V lost 2 bases, and 5 bases had no gene match. This CDR3 region has 16 residues. Germline CDR1 reads SEHNR; CDR2 reads FQNEAQ (reference sequence).

In DNA form, the CDR3 reads TGTGCCAGCAGCCAGGAATGGGACACCCAAGAGACCCAGTACTTC. Its protein is CASSQEWDTQETQYF. This chain connects TRBV4-2 to TRBJ2-5, with D maybe TRBD1 (6 bases). The length of the CDR3 is 15 residues. V lost 3 bases, J lost 1 base, and 12 bases lay in between. Germline-derived CDR1 and CDR2 are LGHNA and YNFKEQ.

The rearrangement joins TRBV6-5 to TRBJ2-7; 8 nucleotides align to TRBD1. This CDR3 has 13 amino acids. V dropped 8 bases and J dropped 6; count of bases not matched to a gene: 9. The germline gives CDR1 MNHEY, CDR2 SVGAGI. The CDR3 DNA reads as TGTGCCAGCCATAGCCAGGGGGCCCTCGAGCAGTACTTC. It codes for CASHSQGALEQYF.

This clone has a single count. The rearrangement links TRBV6-5 to TRBJ2-5; 7 positions match TRBD1. Losses at the gene ends were 7 bases for V and 2 bases for J; bases not matched to a gene: 10. CDR3 size: 15 residues. CDR1 and CDR2 from the germline V gene are MNHEY and SVGAGI. CDR3: CASTPQGERQETQYF. For the CDR3, the DNA is TGTGCCAGCACCCCCCAGGGGGAGCGGCAAGAGACCCAGTACTTC.

The chain has TRBV18 and TRBJ1-1; D possibly corresponds to TRBD1 (6 bases). CDR3 size: 16 residues. Germline values: CDR1 KGHSH, CDR2 LQKENI. Trimming removed 3 bases from V and 4 bases from J, with 18 bases in between. The CDR3 nucleotides read TGTGCCAGCTCACCTGGGACACCCAAAGGTGGCACTGAAGCTTTCTTT. Amino acid sequence: CASSPGTPKGGTEAFF.

The V gene is TRBV27, the J gene TRBJ2-7; possibly TRBD1 for D (5 bases). CDR3 length: 13 amino acids. V was trimmed by 6 bases and J by 2 bases, leaving 11 bases between them. Germline values: CDR1 MNHEY, CDR2 SMNVEV (reference sequence). In DNA form, the CDR3 reads TGTGCCAGCAGCCAGACAGCGACCTACGAGCAGTACTTC. This sequence encodes CASSQTATYEQYF.

This chain joins TRBV4-2 and TRBJ2-7, with D tentatively TRBD2 (6 bases). CDR1 is LGHNA and CDR2 is YNFKEQ in the germline V gene. Deletions cut 7 bases from V and 9 bases from J, with 19 bases between. The CDR3 has 13 amino acids. CDR3 in amino acids: CASKTGSGLVQYF. The DNA of the CDR3 is TGTGCCAGCAAAACCGGGAGCGGCCTGGTGCAGTACTTC.

The chain uses TRBV30 and TRBJ2-7; the match to TRBD2 covers 9 bases. Germline V gene data show CDR1 as GTSNPN and CDR2 as SVGIG (reference sequence). This CDR3 is built from 16 residues. V shed 1 base and J 0 bases; nucleotides not matched to a gene: 7. The DNA for the CDR3 is TGTGCCTGGAGTGGACTAGCGGAGCAATACTCCTACGAGCAGTACTTC. It yields the protein CAWSGLAEQYSYEQYF. Supplemented by reference TRBV30 and TRBJ2-7, the full variable domain reads SQTIHQWPATLVQPVGSPLSLECTVEGTSNPNLYWYRQAAGRGLQLLFYSVGIGQISSEVPQNLSASRPQDRQFILSSKKLLLSDSGFYLCAWSGLAEQYSYEQYFGPGTRLTVT.

V and J are TRBV11-3 and TRBJ2-5, with D perhaps TRBD2 (6 bases). Germline V gene data show CDR1 as SGHNT and CDR2 as YENEEA. The CDR3 length is 13 residues. The V end was cut by 3 bases, the J end by 5 bases, with 10 bases between. This CDR3 reads CASSFEGGETQYF. As DNA, the CDR3 is TGTGCCAGCAGCTTTGAAGGAGGGGAGACCCAGTACTTC.

J is TRBJ2-7 and V is TRBV7-2; 11 positions match TRBD2. Germline CDR1 and CDR2: SGHTA and FQGNSA. The CDR3 consists of 15 residues. The junction had 8 bases not matched to a gene; V was cut back by 6 bases and J by 4 bases. CDR3 DNA: TGTGCCAGCAGGCCCTCTCCTAGCGGGGGGTACGAGCAGTACTTC. Amino acid sequence: CASRPSPSGGYEQYF.

The chain couples TRBV7-9 to TRBJ2-3; D perhaps matches TRBD2 (5 bases). V lost 8 bases and J lost 2, with 17 bases in between. This CDR3 contains 15 residues. CDR1 is SEHNR, CDR2 FQNEAQ, per germline (reference sequence). The DNA for the CDR3 is TGTGCCAGCGGTAACCCGGGGTCTTCCACAGATACGCAGTATTTT. Translated, it gives CASGNPGSSTDTQYF. Complete variable domain (other parts from reference TRBV7-9 and TRBJ2-3): DTGVSQNPRHKITKRGQNVTFRCDPISEHNRLYWYRQTLGQGPEFLTYFQNEAQLEKSRLLSDRFSAERPKGSFSTLEIQRTEQGDSAMYLCASGNPGSSTDTQYFGPGTRLTVL.

The V call is TRBV4-3, the J call TRBJ1-4; 7 bases are a match to TRBD1. After removal of 4 bases from V and 6 bases from J, the junction contained 5 bases not matched to a gene. Germline V gene sequence: CDR1 LGHNA, CDR2 YSLEER. This CDR3 has 14 amino acids. CDR3 sequence: CASSLEGADEKLFF. The CDR3 DNA is TGCGCCAGCAGCCTAGAGGGGGCAGATGAAAAACTGTTTTTT.

This clone was observed a few times. V gene TRBV10-3 combines with J gene TRBJ2-7; 11 bases are shared with TRBD1. Trimming cost V 6 bases and J 4 bases; bases outside gene matches: 8. CDR1 is ENHRY and CDR2 is SYGVKD in the germline V gene. The CDR3 has 15 amino acids. The CDR3 DNA reads as TGTGCCATCAGGGAGGGACAGGGGGGATATTACGAGCAGTACTTC. Protein: CAIREGQGGYYEQYF.

This clone was recorded a few times. The rearrangement uses TRBV10-3 and TRBJ2-2; 14 bases line up with TRBD2. The CDR3 is made up of 17 amino acids. With 6 bases clipped from V and 6 bases from J, the junction kept 9 bases outside the gene matches. Germline V CDR1 and CDR2: ENHRY, SYGVKD. This CDR3 is CAIRGTSGSEWSGELFF. The CDR3 bases are TGTGCCATCAGGGGGACTAGCGGGAGCGAATGGTCCGGGGAGCTGTTTTTT.

The V and J genes are TRBV10-3 and TRBJ2-5; 8 nucleotides align to TRBD2. The ends lost 6 bases at V and 4 bases at J; junction bases unmatched: 10. Germline CDR1 and CDR2: ENHRY and SYGVKD. The CDR3 is 15 residues long. CDR3: CAISGGASGGETQYF. The DNA of the CDR3 is TGTGCCATCAGCGGGGGGGCTAGCGGCGGAGAGACCCAGTACTTC.

The chain has TRBV9 and TRBJ1-2; D remains ambiguous. The CDR3 totals 13 residues. V lost 1 base and J 6 bases, leaving 10 bases between the germline ends. Germline lookup yields CDR1 SGDLS and CDR2 YYNGEE. CDR3 sequence (DNA): TGTGCCAGCAGCGTAAGCACCATACATGGCTACACCTTC. Protein sequence: CASSVSTIHGYTF.

V gene TRBV18 combines with J gene TRBJ1-1; a possible D gene is TRBD1 (5 bases). CDR3 length equals 15 residues. From germline, CDR1 is KGHSH and CDR2 LQKENI. Between the trimmed V and J ends, which lost 2 bases and 0 bases, there was a span of 10 bases. In DNA, the CDR3 is TGTGCCAGCTCACCAGCGGGGCGCATGAACACTGAAGCTTTCTTT. Amino acids: CASSPAGRMNTEAFF.

This chain links TRBV4-2 with TRBJ2-3; the match to TRBD2 covers 8 bases. Losses at the gene ends were 1 base for V and 0 bases for J; bases not matched to a gene: 0. Germline V gene lookup returns CDR1 LGHNA and CDR2 YNFKEQ. CDR3 length equals 15 residues. The CDR3 reads CASSQGGGSTDTQYF. DNA of the CDR3: TGTGCCAGCAGCCAAGGCGGGGGGAGCACAGATACGCAGTATTTT.

This clone was counted only a few times. The chain links TRBV18 to TRBJ1-2; 10 positions agree with TRBD1. The CDR3 sequence is 15 residues long. Germline V lookup: CDR1 KGHSH, CDR2 LQKENI. V shed 3 bases, J shed 5 bases, and the junction held 6 bases outside the gene matches. The CDR3 DNA sequence: TGTGCCAGCTCACCCCCCGGGACAGGGGTATATGGCTACACCTTC. This gives the protein CASSPPGTGVYGYTF.

In this sample, this clone turned up a few times. The chain joins TRBV5-1 to TRBJ2-7; 12 bases align to TRBD1. CDR1 SGHRS and CDR2 YFSETQ come from the germline V gene. The CDR3 is 15 residues long. V shed 5 bases and J 10 bases; nucleotides not matched to a gene: 13. As DNA, the CDR3 is TGCGCCAGCAGACCGGGACAGGGGGCTCAGGGCGGACAGTACTTC. Protein: CASRPGQGAQGGQYF.

The gene calls are TRBV23-1 and TRBJ2-1, with 9 bases that match TRBD2. TRBV23-1 belongs to the ORF category, with a function that is uncertain. V trimming: 5 bases; J trimming: 6 bases; junction bases outside the gene matches: 8. The CDR3 is 15 amino acids. CDR3 sequence reads: CASSFEREVANEQFF. CDR3 nucleotides: TGCGCCAGCAGTTTTGAGCGGGAGGTGGCCAATGAGCAGTTCTTC.